These 5 T cell receptor beta chains were sequenced from one sample in a study of sequential checkpoint blockade in melanoma. Noted treatment: randomized to nivolumab then ipilimumab (arm A) or the reverse (arm B). Clones were sequenced by immunoSEQ multiplex PCR, and TCRdb holds only the in-frame ones, with some missing. The repertoire holds nearly 2,500 clones, under 15% seen once, with 18% in the top ten. This material consisted of tumor tissue (inferred from file names), taken from a patient given nivolumab and ipilimumab in sequence. All receptors come from a human donor with melanoma.

By proportion, this clone is medium-sized. The chain couples TRBV11-3 to TRBJ1-1; tentatively, D is TRBD1 (5 bases). CDR1 and CDR2 from the germline V gene are SGHNT and YENEEA. The CDR3 spans 15 residues. Trimming stripped 6 bases from V and 0 bases from J, with 14 bases between. The CDR3 bases are TGTGCCAGCAGATCCCCGGGGCGACTGAACACTGAAGCTTTCTTT. Encoded protein: CASRSPGRLNTEAFF. Filled out from reference TRBV11-3 and TRBJ1-1, the complete variable domain reads EAGVVQSPRYKIIEKKQPVAFWCNPISGHNTLYWYLQNLGQGPELLIRYENEEAVDDSQLPKDRFSAERLKGVDSTLKIQPAELGDSAVYLCASRSPGRLNTEAFFGQGTRLTVV.

The V call is TRBV5-1, the J call TRBJ1-6; 7 bases fit TRBD1. This CDR3 comprises 14 residues. Germline loops: CDR1 SGHRS, CDR2 YFSETQ. V trimming: 4 bases; J trimming: 6 bases; junction bases outside the gene matches: 4. The CDR3 sequence: CASSVQGPNSPLHF. The CDR3 nucleotides read TGCGCCAGCAGCGTACAGGGGCCTAATTCACCCCTCCACTTT.

CDR3 sequence (DNA): TGTGCCAGCAGCTTTAATCCGGGCTACGAGCAGTACTTC. Protein: CASSFNPGYEQYF. The rearrangement links TRBV7-2 to TRBJ2-7; D is undetermined. Germline values: CDR1 SGHTA, CDR2 FQGNSA. Trimming removed 3 bases from V and 3 bases from J, with 9 bases in between. The CDR3 totals 13 residues.

J is TRBJ2-5 and V is TRBV30, with TRBD2 identical over 13 bases. The CDR3 sequence is 15 residues long. J gave up 5 bases and V 2 bases, and 5 bases lay outside the gene matches. Germline V gene lookup returns CDR1 GTSNPN and CDR2 SVGIG (reference sequence). CDR3 DNA sequence: TGTGCCTGGAGTCGGGGACTAGCGGGGTCGGAGACCCAGTACTTC. Its protein is CAWSRGLAGSETQYF.

This clone showed up just a few times. This chain connects TRBV14 to TRBJ1-6; TRBD1 might be the D (5 bases). The V gene lost 4 bases and the J gene lost 7 bases, with 8 bases spanning the gap. The CDR3 is 13 residues long. Looked up from germline, CDR1 is SGHDN and CDR2 is FVKESK. CDR3: CASSRRVNSPLHF. The CDR3 coding sequence is TGTGCCAGCAGCCGCAGGGTAAATTCACCCCTCCACTTT.